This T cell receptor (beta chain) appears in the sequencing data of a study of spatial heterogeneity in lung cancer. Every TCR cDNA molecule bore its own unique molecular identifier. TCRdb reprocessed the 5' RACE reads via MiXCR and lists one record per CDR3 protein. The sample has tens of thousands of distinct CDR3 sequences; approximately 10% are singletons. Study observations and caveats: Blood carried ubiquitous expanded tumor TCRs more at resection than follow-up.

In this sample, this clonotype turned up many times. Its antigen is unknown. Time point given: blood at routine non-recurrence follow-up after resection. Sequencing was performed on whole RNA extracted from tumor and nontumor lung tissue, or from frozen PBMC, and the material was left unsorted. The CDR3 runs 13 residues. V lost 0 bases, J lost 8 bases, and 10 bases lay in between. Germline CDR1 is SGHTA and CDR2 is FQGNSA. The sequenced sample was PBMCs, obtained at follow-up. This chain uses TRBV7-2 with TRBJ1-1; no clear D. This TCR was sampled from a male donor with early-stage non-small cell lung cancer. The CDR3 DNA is TGTGCCAGCAGCTTAGCAGGAACCAAAGAAGCTTTCTTT. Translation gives CASSLAGTKEAFF. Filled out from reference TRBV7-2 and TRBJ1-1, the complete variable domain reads GAGVSQSPSNKVTEKGKDVELRCDPISGHTALYWYRQSLGQGLEFLIYFQGNSAPDKSGLPSDRFSAERTGGSVSTLTIQRTQQEDSAVYLCASSLAGTKEAFFGQGTRLTVV.